These 27 T cell receptor beta chains came from one sample sequenced in a study of identical twins. TCRdb re-analysed the 5' RACE reads in MiXCR, keeping a single row per CDR3 protein. The sample lists a few hundred thousand distinct CDR3 sequences; around 20% were seen once. The sequenced sample was naive T cells sorted from blood. These receptors were taken from a middle-aged man in good health.

This clonotype was observed at least ten times. The chain links TRBV12-3 or TRBV12-4 to TRBJ1-2; 7 nucleotides match TRBD1. The CDR3 consists of 15 residues. After removal of 4 bases from V and 3 bases from J, the junction contained 8 bases not matched to a gene. CDR3 nucleotides: TGTGCCAGCAGTTCCGGACAGGCTCGGGACTATGGCTACACCTTC. It translates to CASSSGQARDYGYTF.

In its sample, this clonotype was seen a few times. The genes are TRBV2 and TRBJ2-5, with 7 bases matching TRBD1. The CDR3 covers 13 residues. The junction had 6 bases not matched to a gene; V was cut back by 6 bases and J by 5 bases. From germline, CDR1 is SNHLY and CDR2 FYNNEI. This chain's CDR3 is CASRGRGMETQYF. The CDR3 nucleotides read TGTGCCAGCAGGGGCAGGGGGATGGAGACCCAGTACTTC.

V usage is TRBV5-1 and J usage is TRBJ2-7, with D perhaps matching TRBD2 (5 bases). Germline CDR1 reads SGHRS; CDR2 reads YFSETQ. There are 14 residues in the CDR3. V lost 4 bases, J lost 3 bases, and 14 bases lay in between. The CDR3 here is CASSPPTSYYEQYF. CDR3 bases: TGCGCCAGCAGCCCCCCTACTAGTTACTACGAGCAGTACTTC.

The V gene is TRBV12-5, the J gene TRBJ2-7; TRBD2 is a possible D gene (6 bases). Germline assignment: CDR1 LGHNT and CDR2 FRNRAP. V was shortened by 7 bases and J by 4 bases, with 20 bases between the two germline ends. The CDR3 is 15 amino acids. CDR3 sequence: CASVHRDGEEYEQYF. CDR3 in DNA: TGTGCTAGTGTCCACCGGGACGGGGAGGAGTACGAGCAGTACTTC.

The J gene is TRBJ2-5, the V gene TRBV5-6, with D possibly matching TRBD1 (5 bases). CDR1 and CDR2 from the germline V gene are SGHDT and YYEEEE. Trimming removed 1 base at V and 2 bases at J, with 18 bases between. The CDR3 is 17 amino acids. In DNA, the CDR3 is TGTGCCAGCAGCTTGATCTGGGGCGAGGACCCTCAAGAGACCCAGTACTTC. Translated, it gives CASSLIWGEDPQETQYF. Full variable domain (outside the CDR3, taken from reference TRBV5-6 and TRBJ2-5): DAGVTQSPTHLIKTRGQQVTLRCSPKSGHDTVSWYQQALGQGPQFIFQYYEEEERQRGNFPDRFSGHQFPNYSSELNVNALLLGDSALYLCASSLIWGEDPQETQYFGPGTRLLVL.

In this sample, this clonotype turned up many times. The V gene is TRBV20-1, the J gene TRBJ1-1; unclear D gene. Germline CDR1 DFQATT, CDR2 SNEGSKA (reference sequence). There are 9 residues in the CDR3. The CDR3: CRMAEGAFF. CDR3 in DNA: TGCAGAATGGCCGAGGGAGCTTTCTTT.

The V gene is TRBV7-9, the J gene TRBJ2-5; 8 positions agree with TRBD1. The V gene end was trimmed by 5 bases and the J gene end by 5 bases; junction bases not matched to a gene: 13. Germline CDR1 reads SEHNR; CDR2 reads FQNEAQ (reference sequence). CDR3 length equals 16 residues. CDR3 coding DNA: TGTGCCAGCAGCCTCGGACAGGGCGCGTCGGTGGAGACCCAGTACTTC. Its protein is CASSLGQGASVETQYF.

This clonotype was detected only a few times. This chain links TRBV5-1 with TRBJ2-7, with D unresolved. The germline V gene encodes CDR1 SGHRS and CDR2 YFSETQ. Trimming stripped 0 bases from V and 6 bases from J, with 10 bases between. This CDR3 has 13 residues. The CDR3 region is CASSLEPDGEQYF. The CDR3 bases are TGCGCCAGCAGCTTGGAACCAGACGGCGAGCAGTACTTC.

This clonotype has just a few counts. The rearrangement links TRBV10-3 to TRBJ2-5; weak D call: TRBD1 (5 bases). The CDR3 has 14 residues. Trimming stripped 2 bases from V and 1 base from J, with 8 bases between. Germline CDR1 and CDR2: ENHRY and SYGVKD. CDR3 bases: TGTGCCATCAGTGAGCTGGGGCTCCAAGAGACCCAGTACTTC. Amino acid sequence: CAISELGLQETQYF.

This clonotype was recorded many times. The V gene is TRBV6-1, the J gene TRBJ2-7, with D perhaps matching TRBD1 (6 bases). This CDR3 has 14 residues. Deletions cut 5 bases from V and 5 bases from J, with 16 bases between. CDR1 MNHNS and CDR2 SASEGT come from the germline V gene. CDR3 amino acids: CASSTSRTVNEQYF. The CDR3 region has the DNA TGTGCCAGCAGTACCTCCCGGACAGTCAACGAGCAGTACTTC.

This clonotype turned up a few times. This chain uses TRBV27 with TRBJ2-2, with 12 bases aligning to TRBD2. V was clipped by 6 bases and J by 8 bases; unmatched bases: 16. In germline, CDR1 is MNHEY, CDR2 SMNVEV (reference sequence). This CDR3 region has 18 residues. CDR3 amino acids: CASSFTIGLAGRSGELFF. CDR3 in DNA: TGTGCCAGCAGCTTTACGATCGGACTAGCGGGGCGGTCGGGGGAGCTGTTTTTT.

The sample holds a few counts of this clonotype. CDR3 nucleotides: TGTGCCAGCAGCTTAAACAGGCCAACCTACAATGAGCAGTTCTTC. As protein: CASSLNRPTYNEQFF. The V call is TRBV11-2, the J call TRBJ2-1, with D maybe TRBD1 (5 bases). V dropped 2 bases and J dropped 2 bases, with 10 bases sitting between them. CDR3 size: 15 residues. Germline loops: CDR1 SGHAT, CDR2 FQNNGV.

This clonotype was seen many times. This rearrangement joins TRBV18 to TRBJ2-5; 7 nucleotides line up with TRBD2. Trimming removed 3 bases from V and 3 bases from J; junction bases left unmatched: 4. CDR1 and CDR2 from the germline V gene are KGHSH and LQKENI. The CDR3 length is 14 residues. The CDR3 DNA reads as TGTGCCAGCTCACCTAACCTAGCGGAAGAGACCCAGTACTTC. Translation gives CASSPNLAEETQYF.

This clonotype has ten or more counts. The chain employs TRBV7-6 and TRBJ2-7; no definite D call. The ends were cut back, 5 bases at V and 1 base at J, with 12 bases in the middle. This CDR3 spans 14 amino acids. Looked up from germline, CDR1 is SGHVS and CDR2 is FNYEAQ. As DNA, the CDR3 is TGTGCCAGCAGCCGAAATGGGGAATCCTACGAGCAGTACTTC. Translation: CASSRNGESYEQYF. Filled out from reference TRBV7-6 and TRBJ2-7, the complete variable domain reads GAGVSQSPRYKVTKRGQDVALRCDPISGHVSLYWYRQALGQGPEFLTYFNYEAQQDKSGLPNDRFSAERPEGSISTLTIQRTEQRDSAMYRCASSRNGESYEQYFGPGTRLTVT.

This clonotype was counted ten times or more. The chain combines TRBV7-9 with TRBJ2-2; TRBD2 matches at 9 bases. After removal of 5 bases from V and 4 bases from J, the junction contained 8 bases not matched to a gene. The CDR3 is made up of 16 amino acids. Per the germline V gene, CDR1 is SEHNR and CDR2 is FQNEAQ (reference sequence). CDR3 region: CASSTRLAEPTGELFF. The CDR3 nucleotides are TGTGCCAGCAGCACCAGACTAGCGGAGCCCACCGGGGAGCTGTTTTTT.

The table lists this clonotype with a few counts. The rearrangement uses TRBV20-1 and TRBJ2-1, with 7 bases lining up with TRBD2. J gave up 4 bases and V 7 bases, and 13 bases lay outside the gene matches. CDR1 is DFQATT, CDR2 SNEGSKA, per germline (reference sequence). CDR3 length: 15 amino acids. In nucleotides, the CDR3 is TGCAGTGGTCTCCGGGGGACTACCCCTTACAATGAGCAGTTCTTC. This encodes CSGLRGTTPYNEQFF.

This chain connects TRBV15 to TRBJ2-2; D uncertain. V was clipped by 4 bases and J by 7 bases, with 10 bases between them. This CDR3 is 13 amino acids long. CDR1 is LNHNV, CDR2 YYDKDF, per germline (reference sequence). The CDR3 loop reads CATSTIRGGELFF. In DNA, the CDR3 is TGTGCCACCAGCACTATAAGAGGCGGGGAGCTGTTTTTT.

V and J are TRBV11-2 and TRBJ2-5; D is unclear. Germline V gene data show CDR1 as SGHAT and CDR2 as FQNNGV. V was cut by 5 bases and J by 5 bases, with 15 bases left in between. This CDR3 is 14 amino acids long. CDR3 nucleotide sequence: TGTGCCAGCAGCAACCCAGGCCAGGCGGAGACCCAGTACTTC. Translated: CASSNPGQAETQYF.

This clonotype was counted between two and nine times. The genes are TRBV25-1 and TRBJ2-7, with D unresolved. Per the germline V gene, CDR1 is MGHDK and CDR2 is SYGVNS. V lost 1 base and J 0 bases, leaving 4 bases between the germline ends. This CDR3 has 13 amino acids. CDR3 amino acids: CASSESGSYEQYF. CDR3 DNA sequence: TGTGCCAGCAGTGAATCCGGCTCCTACGAGCAGTACTTC.

This sequence joins TRBV10-3 and TRBJ2-3; no clear D. The CDR3 totals 16 residues. The ends were cut back, 3 bases at V and 0 bases at J, with 13 bases in the middle. Germline V gene sequence: CDR1 ENHRY, CDR2 SYGVKD. For the CDR3, the DNA is TGTGCCATCAGTGACCCGGACGGGTCTAGCACAGATACGCAGTATTTT. Its translation is CAISDPDGSSTDTQYF.

This clonotype was detected a few times. A junction boundary mismatches the germline segment, possibly from a read error. This chain connects TRBV27 to TRBJ2-1; TRBD1 aligns across 9 bases. Germline V gives CDR1 MNHEY, CDR2 SMNVEV (reference sequence). This CDR3 region has 13 residues. As DNA, the CDR3 is TGTGCCAGCAGCTTATTACAGGGGGCTGAGCAGTTCTTC. It encodes CASSLLQGAEQFF.

In its sample, this clonotype was seen many times. The chain recombines TRBV9 with TRBJ2-7, with a tentative D call TRBD2 (5 bases). CDR3 length: 14 amino acids. In germline, CDR1 is SGDLS, CDR2 YYNGEE. The ends were cut back, 0 bases at V and 2 bases at J, with 9 bases in the middle. The CDR3: CASSVEEGTYEQYF. The CDR3 region has the DNA TGTGCCAGCAGCGTAGAAGAGGGCACCTACGAGCAGTACTTC. Complete variable domain (other parts from reference TRBV9 and TRBJ2-7): DSGVTQTPKHLITATGQRVTLRCSPRSGDLSVYWYQQSLDQGLQFLIQYYNGEERAKGNILERFSAQQFPDLHSELNLSSLELGDSALYFCASSVEEGTYEQYFGPGTRLTVT.

The CDR3 DNA follows: TGTGCCAGCAGCCAGGGGGGACAATATGGCTACACCTTC. As protein: CASSQGGQYGYTF. This chain connects TRBV14 to TRBJ1-2, with a weak D call TRBD1 (6 bases). Germline V gives CDR1 SGHDN, CDR2 FVKESK. V was clipped by 3 bases and J by 5 bases, with 10 bases between them. CDR3 length equals 13 residues. The entire variable domain, with the rest obtained from reference TRBV14 and TRBJ1-2, is as follows: EAGVTQFPSHSVIEKGQTVTLRCDPISGHDNLYWYRRVMGKEIKFLLHFVKESKQDESGMPNNRFLAERTGGTYSTLKVQPAELEDSGVYFCASSQGGQYGYTFGSGTRLTVV.

This clonotype has ten or more counts. The chain joins TRBV2 to TRBJ2-2, with 11 positions matching TRBD1. The CDR3 is 15 residues long. Germline V gene lookup returns CDR1 SNHLY and CDR2 FYNNEI. V was pared by 6 bases and J by 4 bases, with 4 bases of the junction left unmatched. The CDR3 sequence: CASRRDRGGTGELFF. The CDR3 DNA reads TGTGCCAGCAGAAGGGACAGGGGGGGCACCGGGGAGCTGTTTTTT.

This clonotype was observed at least ten times. V gene TRBV4-3 combines with J gene TRBJ2-7, with TRBD2 matching over 9 bases. There are 15 residues in the CDR3. Trimming cost V 2 bases and J 0 bases; bases outside gene matches: 2. Looked up from germline, CDR1 is LGHNA and CDR2 is YSLEER. The CDR3 sequence: CASSQLAGSSYEQYF. The CDR3 DNA sequence: TGCGCCAGCAGCCAACTAGCGGGGAGCTCCTACGAGCAGTACTTC.

This clonotype was detected ten times or more. The V and J genes are TRBV19 and TRBJ1-5; no clear D gene. The CDR3 runs 13 residues. Germline V gene lookup returns CDR1 LNHDA and CDR2 SQIVND (reference sequence). V lost 7 bases to trimming and J lost 3 bases, with 10 bases between them. The CDR3 coding sequence is TGTGCCAGTAAATCTGGGTACAATCAGCCCCAGCATTTT. It specifies CASKSGYNQPQHF.

This clonotype was observed a few times. The chain links TRBV7-8 to TRBJ2-1; 8 bases match TRBD1. This CDR3 spans 17 amino acids. Germline V gene data show CDR1 as SGHVS and CDR2 as FQNEAQ. Trimming removed 5 bases from V and 8 bases from J; junction bases left unmatched: 17. CDR3 loop: CASSIDRGGLQRHEQFF. The CDR3 DNA follows: TGTGCCAGCAGCATCGACAGGGGAGGTCTACAGCGTCATGAGCAGTTCTTC.